A selection of T cell receptor beta chains follows, all from one sample in a study of blood T cell repertoires in COVID-19. The method was immunoSEQ multiplex PCR; TCRdb's version includes in-frame clones alone and lacks a portion of them. Of over 100,000 clones in the sample, 80% to 85% were seen once. Input material: peripheral blood. These receptors originate from a woman in her 70s with acute or convalescent COVID-19. CDR3s leave out the opening cysteine and the closing phenylalanine or tryptophan.

V	J	CDR3
TRBV18	TRBJ2-6	ASSPPNRAGANVLT
TRBV9	TRBJ2-7	ASSSILPEGEQY
TRBV7-9	TRBJ2-3	ASSLAADTDTQY
TRBV5-4	TRBJ2-1	ASSLELTSSYNEQF
TRBV6-5	TRBJ1-6	ASNAGMGNSPLH
TRBV3-1/TRBV3-2	TRBJ2-1	ASSWTGMGYNEQF
TRBV15	TRBJ2-2	ATTTWDRGGTGELF
TRBV6-5	TRBJ1-3	ASSPPTGSGNTIY
TRBV19	TRBJ2-2	ASTRGQDPNTGELF
TRBV12-3/TRBV12-4	TRBJ2-1	ASSRTSWIEQF
TRBV7-9	TRBJ1-1	ASSQGEWAEAF
TRBV6-5	TRBJ1-3	ASRGTEVSGNTIY
TRBV3-1/TRBV3-2	TRBJ2-5	ASSQDGGQQETQY
TRBV15	TRBJ2-2	ATSRVWGRTGELF
TRBV28	TRBJ2-3	ASSGPTQY
TRBV4-2	TRBJ2-3	ASSQELRGPTDTQY
TRBV5-6	TRBJ1-6	ASSSDTGSKASPLH
TRBV5-1	TRBJ2-3	ASSLGIAGVPDTQY
TRBV9	TRBJ2-7	ASSVGDRASYEQY
TRBV7-2	TRBJ2-1	ASSLEGTLSYNEQF
TRBV19	TRBJ2-3	ASMDRGASGTDTQY
TRBV27	TRBJ1-1	ASTLRRGNTEAF
TRBV27	TRBJ2-5	ASSSGLQETQY
TRBV20-1	TRBJ2-3	SARTGGTQY
TRBV18	TRBJ1-6	ASSRMGQGNSPLH
TRBV6-2/TRBV6-3	TRBJ2-3	ASSLSYGDTQY
TRBV5-1	TRBJ2-6	ASSWRSPSGANVLT
TRBV5-5	TRBJ1-2	ASSFTGPALGYT
TRBV15	TRBJ2-1	ATSRDLRLAGAYNEQF
TRBV9	TRBJ1-4	ASSVGQGQAEKLF
TRBV5-4	TRBJ2-6	ASSPRHSGANVLT
TRBV30	TRBJ1-4	AWTRGDEKLF
TRBV19	TRBJ1-5	ASSMLGSAQH
TRBV11-3	TRBJ1-3	ASSSGDSGNTIY
TRBV6-5	TRBJ1-3	ASRQQFSGNTIY
TRBV10-2	TRBJ2-1	ASSDAGINEQF
TRBV29-1	TRBJ2-1	SVGGVRGGNEQF
TRBV5-1	TRBJ1-1	ASSLVQGAAEAF
TRBV24-1	TRBJ2-5	ATSAGLAGGGETQY
TRBV2	TRBJ1-1	ARKAAGDMTEAF
TRBV11-2	TRBJ2-1	ASTPGQGPWGEQF
TRBV5-8	TRBJ1-5	ASSSTGWVDQPQH
TRBV6-5	TRBJ1-2	ASSRDRRNYGYT
TRBV10-3	TRBJ2-3	AISEGVAVTDTQY
TRBV29-1	TRBJ2-1	SGETGGGPF
TRBV3-1/TRBV3-2	TRBJ1-6	ASSRYPPGQGLSPLH
TRBV9	TRBJ2-5	ASSVRASTQGGGVQETQY
TRBV2	TRBJ2-7	ASTPGGTGVYEQY
TRBV9	TRBJ2-7	ASSVAGTSGYEQY
TRBV15	TRBJ1-5	ATSRDPGQFNQPQH
TRBV6-5	TRBJ1-2	ASSGSFWYGYT
TRBV6-5	TRBJ1-1	ASSLVRQVVTEAF
TRBV7-8	TRBJ1-2	ASSPTGATYGYT
TRBV9	TRBJ2-2	ASSVDERGGPTGELF
TRBV29-1	TRBJ2-1	SARNLASYNEQF
TRBV12-3/TRBV12-4	TRBJ2-1	ASSWGRSDVQF